This T cell receptor delta chain was identified in a study of gamma-delta chains in newborns, infants, children. TCRdb reprocessed the reads using CATT. In the table there are 7,000 to 9,500 delta-chain clones, 22% of which are singletons. There are a few counts of this clone. This CDR3 comprises 15 residues. Per the germline V gene, CDR1 is GEAIGNYY and CDR2 is EKD. Trimming cost V 0 bases and J 8 bases; bases outside gene matches: 7. The origin of this receptor is a child who was a newborn, infant or young child, either healthy, febrile or measles-vaccinated (not recorded which). The material sequenced was blood. The chain is built from TRDV2 and TRDJ1; TRDD3 matches at 11 bases. The CDR3 reads CACDTLGGYAGKLIF. The CDR3 DNA sequence: TGTGCCTGTGACACCCTTGGGGGATACGCGGGGAAACTCATCTTT.